This TCR beta chain was recorded in a study of cytomegalovirus exposure and HLA in healthy donors. Study findings and constraints: Some TCR beta chains (approximately 180 of them) were listed as cytomegalovirus-associated. Reportedly, diagnosis of cytomegalovirus status by the classifier showed high specificity and sensitivity.

A word on this clone: Its antigen is still unknown.

The study ran its PCR with 60 Vbeta and 13 Jbeta primers. The method was immunoSEQ multiplex PCR; TCRdb's version includes in-frame clones alone and lacks a portion of them. The sample contains around 190,000 clones, about 78% of which appear only once. Germline CDR1 and CDR2: LNHDA and SQIVND (reference sequence). V was trimmed by 9 bases and J by 10 bases, leaving 10 bases between them. The CDR3 loop spans 10 amino acids. The receptor was isolated from a man aged 55 to 69 in good health and CMV-seronegative. This chain uses TRBV19 with TRBJ2-1; D is perhaps TRBD2 (5 bases). The sequencing input was PBMCs. Written as DNA, the CDR3 is TGTGCCAGCGGGATTCGGGAGCAGTTCTTC. The encoded protein is CASGIREQFF.